This T cell receptor beta chain was identified during a study of blood T cells in healthy people across ages. A J-beta primer mix and a sample-barcoded 5' primer were used in a second PCR of roughly 7 to 12 cycles. TCRdb re-derived calls from the 5' RACE reads in MiXCR, one entry per CDR3 protein. Among about 1.1 million distinct CDR3 sequences listed, roughly two fifths were seen once. This CDR3 contains 17 residues. V dropped 0 bases and J dropped 2 bases, with 13 bases sitting between them. Germline lookup yields CDR1 MGHRA and CDR2 YSYEKL. The genes are TRBV4-1 and TRBJ2-2; D gene ambiguous. The sequenced sample consisted of blood. The source is a man younger than 30 in good health. CDR3 sequence reads: CASSQEGRAANTGELFF. CDR3 sequence (DNA): TGCGCCAGCAGCCAAGAGGGTAGGGCCGCCAACACCGGGGAGCTGTTTTTT.